The rows below give T cell receptor beta chains drawn from one sample of a study of blood T cell repertoires in COVID-19. Assay used: immunoSEQ multiplex PCR; TCRdb lists only in-frame clones, some missing. This sample has under 250,000 clones; roughly 80% occur once, and the top ten carry 2% to 3%. Sequenced: peripheral blood. The receptors were sampled from a woman in her seventies with active or convalescent COVID-19. CDR3s include the opening cysteine and the closing phenylalanine or tryptophan. Each record gives: V gene, J gene, clone size, D gene, CDR3 protein, CDR3 DNA. The D gene is left open where the match is weak. Size is stated for part of the rows, as once, few or many counts, or as a class when the clone is expanded.

TRBV5-1	TRBJ1-1	.	.	CASSLERGLNTEAFF	TGCGCCAGCAGCTTGGAGCGCGGCCTGAACACTGAAGCTTTCTTT
TRBV5-4	TRBJ1-5	.	.	CASSLAGRDQPQHF	TGTGCCAGCAGCTTGGCCGGCAGGGATCAGCCCCAGCATTTT
TRBV19	TRBJ1-4	.	TRBD1	CASSQQGANEKLFF	TGTGCCAGTAGTCAACAGGGGGCCAATGAAAAACTGTTTTTT
TRBV5-1	TRBJ2-2	once	.	CASQIQGKANTGELFF	TGCGCCAGCCAAATACAGGGAAAGGCGAACACCGGGGAGCTGTTTTTT
TRBV15	TRBJ2-7	.	.	CATSRDLRAVYEQYF	TGTGCCACCAGCAGAGATCTGAGGGCCGTTTACGAGCAGTACTTC
TRBV30	TRBJ2-7	.	.	CACTRAYEQYF	TGTGCCTGCACTAGGGCCTACGAGCAGTACTTC
TRBV7-2	TRBJ2-7	.	TRBD2	CASSWRAGAGYEQYF	TGTGCCAGCAGCTGGAGAGCGGGAGCGGGCTACGAGCAGTACTTC
TRBV19	TRBJ2-5	.	.	CASSIAGTGGETQYF	TGTGCCAGTAGTATAGCAGGGACGGGGGGCGAGACCCAGTACTTC
TRBV6-5	TRBJ2-7	.	.	CASSYGALSYEQYF	TGTGCCAGCAGTTACGGGGCGCTATCCTACGAGCAGTACTTC
TRBV19	TRBJ1-4	.	TRBD1	CASSPPGGTGYEKLFF	TGTGCCAGTAGTCCTCCAGGGGGTACTGGTTATGAAAAACTGTTTTTT
TRBV19	TRBJ1-1	.	.	CASSILAHMNTEAFF	TGTGCCAGTAGTATTCTGGCACACATGAACACTGAAGCTTTCTTT
TRBV3-1/TRBV3-2	TRBJ2-1	.	TRBD2	CASSQQGAGGEQFF	TGTGCCAGCAGCCAACAGGGAGCGGGGGGTGAGCAGTTCTTC
TRBV19	TRBJ2-4	.	.	CASSITGRGNIQYF	TGTGCCAGTAGTATAACTGGCAGGGGAAACATTCAGTACTTC
TRBV28	TRBJ2-7	.	.	CASSLWGGGPTYEQYF	TGTGCCAGCAGTTTATGGGGGGGAGGCCCGACCTACGAGCAGTACTTC
TRBV5-1	TRBJ1-1	.	.	CASSLQSASEAFF	TGCGCCAGCAGCTTGCAGTCTGCTTCAGAAGCTTTCTTT
TRBV6-5	TRBJ2-7	.	.	CASKTVAYEQYF	TGTGCCAGCAAAACGGTCGCCTACGAGCAGTACTTC
TRBV19	TRBJ2-3	.	.	CASSTAGVADTQYF	TGTGCCAGTAGTACAGCGGGCGTCGCAGATACGCAGTATTTT
TRBV18	TRBJ1-2	once	TRBD1	CASSIGPTGAGNYGYTF	TGTGCCAGCTCAATAGGGCCTACAGGGGCTGGTAACTATGGCTACACCTTC
TRBV19	TRBJ2-1	.	.	CASSIGGDSYNEQFF	TGTGCCAGTAGTATAGGGGGAGACTCCTACAATGAGCAGTTCTTC
TRBV13	TRBJ1-2	.	.	CASSRRDTAIPYGYTF	TGTGCCAGCAGCCGCCGGGACACAGCTATACCCTATGGCTACACCTTC
TRBV27	TRBJ2-7	.	TRBD2	CASSSPLRMREHSYEQYF	TGTGCCAGCAGTTCTCCCTTACGCATGCGGGAGCACTCCTACGAGCAGTACTTC
TRBV5-1	TRBJ2-5	.	.	CASSLVGEETQYF	TGCGCCAGCAGCTTGGTCGGTGAAGAGACCCAGTACTTC
TRBV5-1	TRBJ2-3	.	TRBD2	CASSPVGVRGLRTDTQYF	TGCGCCAGCAGCCCCGTGGGTGTCCGGGGACTACGCACAGATACGCAGTATTTT
TRBV5-1	TRBJ2-7	.	TRBD1	CASSTTGDGYEQYF	TGCGCCAGCAGCACGACAGGGGATGGATACGAGCAGTACTTC